The 5 T cell receptor beta chains below come from one sample, sequenced in a study of T cells after yellow fever vaccination. MiXCR, run by TCRdb on the 5' RACE reads, gives a single entry per CDR3 protein. The sample gives about 260,000 distinct CDR3 sequences, about an eighth of which show up once; about 0.51% is in the top ten. The sample was CD4+ T cells sorted from PBMCs, taken 45 days after the yellow fever booster vaccination. Every receptor here comes from a man aged 25-45 years who received the YFV17D yellow fever vaccine.

This clonotype was seen a handful of times. V gene TRBV6-1 combines with J gene TRBJ2-3; 9 nucleotides agree with TRBD2. After removal of 5 bases from V and 2 bases from J, the junction contained 5 bases not matched to a gene. The CDR3 loop spans 15 amino acids. Germline CDR1 MNHNS, CDR2 SASEGT. In nucleotides, the CDR3 is TGTGCCAGCAGTCTGACTAGCGGAGACACAGATACGCAGTATTTT. Translation: CASSLTSGDTDTQYF.

This clonotype was detected once. The rearrangement uses TRBV5-4 and TRBJ2-6, with TRBD2 as a possible D gene (6 bases). Between the trimmed V and J ends, which lost 9 bases and 0 bases, there was a span of 22 bases. Germline V gives CDR1 SGHNT, CDR2 YYREEE (reference sequence). This CDR3 is 18 amino acids long. Here the CDR3 DNA reads TGTGCCACTATCCTCCGGGAGCCATCGCGCTCTGGGGCCAACGTCCTGACTTTC. Translated: CATILREPSRSGANVLTF.

The V gene is TRBV29-1, the J gene TRBJ2-3; D perhaps matches TRBD1 (6 bases). In germline, CDR1 is SQVTM, CDR2 ANQGSEA. Trimming shortened V by 7 bases and J by 10 bases, and 24 bases separated the two germline ends. CDR3 size: 14 residues. In DNA, the CDR3 is TGCAGCGGCCAGCTAGGGGGAGTACTCGGTTCGCAGTATTTT. Its protein is CSGQLGGVLGSQYF.

This clonotype was seen only a few times. The V and J genes are TRBV12-3 or TRBV12-4 and TRBJ2-7, with 11 nucleotides matching TRBD1. The V gene end was trimmed by 5 bases and the J gene end by 6 bases; junction bases not matched to a gene: 6. The CDR3 is 14 residues long. The CDR3 DNA is TGTGCCAGCAGTAAGGACAGGGGGCCTTTCGAGCAGTACTTC. Translating it yields CASSKDRGPFEQYF.

In its sample, this clonotype was seen a few times. The chain links TRBV12-3 or TRBV12-4 to TRBJ2-1; tentative D call: TRBD2 (5 bases). The CDR3 covers 16 residues. Trimming stripped 7 bases from V and 0 bases from J, with 16 bases between. The CDR3 loop reads CASTLGWRISYNEQFF. The CDR3 DNA is TGTGCCAGCACCTTGGGGTGGAGGATCTCCTACAATGAGCAGTTCTTC.